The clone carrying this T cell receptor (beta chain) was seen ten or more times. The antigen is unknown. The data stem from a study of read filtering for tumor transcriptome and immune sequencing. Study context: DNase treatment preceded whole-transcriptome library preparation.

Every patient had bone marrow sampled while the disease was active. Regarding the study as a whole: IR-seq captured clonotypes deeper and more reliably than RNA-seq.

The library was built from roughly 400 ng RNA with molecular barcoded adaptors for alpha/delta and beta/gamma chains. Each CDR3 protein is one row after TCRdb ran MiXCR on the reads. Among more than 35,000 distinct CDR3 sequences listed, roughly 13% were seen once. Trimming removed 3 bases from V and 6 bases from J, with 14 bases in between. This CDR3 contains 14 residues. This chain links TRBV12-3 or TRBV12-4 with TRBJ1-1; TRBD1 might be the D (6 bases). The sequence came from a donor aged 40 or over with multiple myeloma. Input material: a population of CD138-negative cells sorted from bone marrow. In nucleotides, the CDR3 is TGTGCCAGCAGTTTTAGGGGAGGGGGTGCTGAAGCTTTCTTT. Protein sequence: CASSFRGGGAEAFF.